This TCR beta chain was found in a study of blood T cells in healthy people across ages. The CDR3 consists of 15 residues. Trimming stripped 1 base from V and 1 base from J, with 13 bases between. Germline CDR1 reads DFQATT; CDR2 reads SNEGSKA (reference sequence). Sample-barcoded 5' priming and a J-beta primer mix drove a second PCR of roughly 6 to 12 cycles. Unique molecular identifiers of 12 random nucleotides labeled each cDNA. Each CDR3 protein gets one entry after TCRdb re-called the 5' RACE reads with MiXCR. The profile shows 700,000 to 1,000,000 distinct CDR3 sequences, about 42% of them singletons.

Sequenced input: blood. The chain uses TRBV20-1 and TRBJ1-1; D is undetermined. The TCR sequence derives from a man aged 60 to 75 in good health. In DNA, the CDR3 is TGCAGTGCTAGAGCCGCAGGCTTGGAGAACACTGAAGCTTTCTTT. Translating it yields CSARAAGLENTEAFF.